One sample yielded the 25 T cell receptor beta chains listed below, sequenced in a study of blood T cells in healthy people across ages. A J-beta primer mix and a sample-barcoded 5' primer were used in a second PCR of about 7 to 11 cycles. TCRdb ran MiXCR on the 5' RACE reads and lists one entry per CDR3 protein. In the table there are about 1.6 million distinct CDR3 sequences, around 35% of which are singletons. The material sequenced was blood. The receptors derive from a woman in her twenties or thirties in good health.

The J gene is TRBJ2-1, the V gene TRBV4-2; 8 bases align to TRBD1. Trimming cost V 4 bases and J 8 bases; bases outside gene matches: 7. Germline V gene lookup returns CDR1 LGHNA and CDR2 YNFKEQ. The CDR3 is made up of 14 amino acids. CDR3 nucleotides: TGTGCCAGCAGCCCAGGGGGCTCCCCGTATGAGCAGTTCTTC. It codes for CASSPGGSPYEQFF.

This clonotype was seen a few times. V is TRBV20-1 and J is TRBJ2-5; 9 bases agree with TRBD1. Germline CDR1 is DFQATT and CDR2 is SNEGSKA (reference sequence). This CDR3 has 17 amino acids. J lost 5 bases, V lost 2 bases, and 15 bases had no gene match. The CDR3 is CSARTRDRVIKRETQYF. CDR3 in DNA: TGCAGTGCTAGAACCCGGGACAGGGTCATTAAGCGGGAGACCCAGTACTTC.

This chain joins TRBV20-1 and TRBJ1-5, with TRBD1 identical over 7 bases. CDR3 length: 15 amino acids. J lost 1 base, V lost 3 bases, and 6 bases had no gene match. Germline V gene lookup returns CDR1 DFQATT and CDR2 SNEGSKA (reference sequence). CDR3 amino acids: CSARVTGVSNQPQHF. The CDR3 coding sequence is TGCAGTGCTAGGGTAACAGGGGTCAGCAATCAGCCCCAGCATTTT.

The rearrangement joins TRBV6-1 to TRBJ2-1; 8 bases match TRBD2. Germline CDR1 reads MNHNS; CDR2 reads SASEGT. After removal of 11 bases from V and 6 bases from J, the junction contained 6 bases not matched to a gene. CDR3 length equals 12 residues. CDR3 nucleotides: TGTGCCCAGGGGCTAGCGGGCAATGAGCAGTTCTTC. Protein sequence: CAQGLAGNEQFF.

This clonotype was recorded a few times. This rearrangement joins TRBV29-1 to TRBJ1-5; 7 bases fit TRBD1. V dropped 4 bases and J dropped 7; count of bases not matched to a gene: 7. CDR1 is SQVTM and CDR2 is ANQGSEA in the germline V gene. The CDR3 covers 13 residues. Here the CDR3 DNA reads TGCAGCGTTGCGGGACAGCAAAAACAGCCCCAGCATTTT. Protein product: CSVAGQQKQPQHF. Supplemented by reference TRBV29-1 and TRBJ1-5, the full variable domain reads SAVISQKPSRDICQRGTSLTIQCQVDSQVTMMFWYRQQPGQSLTLIATANQGSEATYESGFVIDKFPISRPNLTFSTLTVSNMSPEDSSIYLCSVAGQQKQPQHFGDGTRLSIL.

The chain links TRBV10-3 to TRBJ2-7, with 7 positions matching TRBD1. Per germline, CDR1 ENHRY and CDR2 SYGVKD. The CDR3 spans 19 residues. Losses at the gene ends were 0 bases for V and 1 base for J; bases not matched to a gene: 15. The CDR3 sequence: CAISESYGTDRMTSYEQYF. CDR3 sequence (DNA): TGTGCCATCAGTGAGTCGTACGGGACAGATAGGATGACTTCCTACGAGCAGTACTTC.

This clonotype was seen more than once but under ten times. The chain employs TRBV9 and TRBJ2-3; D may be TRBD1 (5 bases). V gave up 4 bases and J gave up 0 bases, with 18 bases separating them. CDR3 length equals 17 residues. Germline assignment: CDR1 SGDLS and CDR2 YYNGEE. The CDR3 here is CASSLTSTAPSTDTQYF. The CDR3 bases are TGTGCCAGCAGCCTAACCTCGACAGCCCCCAGCACAGATACGCAGTATTTT. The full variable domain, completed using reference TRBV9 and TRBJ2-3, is DSGVTQTPKHLITATGQRVTLRCSPRSGDLSVYWYQQSLDQGLQFLIQYYNGEERAKGNILERFSAQQFPDLHSELNLSSLELGDSALYFCASSLTSTAPSTDTQYFGPGTRLTVL.

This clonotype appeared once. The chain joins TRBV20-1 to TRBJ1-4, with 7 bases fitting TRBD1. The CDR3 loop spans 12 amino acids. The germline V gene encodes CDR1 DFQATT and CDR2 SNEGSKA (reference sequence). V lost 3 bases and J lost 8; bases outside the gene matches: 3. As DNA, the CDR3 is TGCAGTGCTAGCACAGGGGAGGAAAAACTGTTTTTT. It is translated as CSASTGEEKLFF.

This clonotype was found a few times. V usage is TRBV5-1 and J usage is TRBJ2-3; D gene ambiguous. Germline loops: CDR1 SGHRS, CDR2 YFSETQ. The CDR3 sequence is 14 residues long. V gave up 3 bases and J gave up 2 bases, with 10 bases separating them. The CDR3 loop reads CASSYQDNTDTQYF. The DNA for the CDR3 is TGCGCCAGCAGCTACCAGGATAACACAGATACGCAGTATTTT.

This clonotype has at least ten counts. The CDR3 is CASSLGRRLNTEAFF. CDR3 DNA sequence: TGTGCCAGCAGTTTAGGTAGGAGACTGAACACTGAAGCTTTCTTT. V and J are TRBV12-3 or TRBV12-4 and TRBJ1-1; D gene uncertain. Trimming took 1 base from V and 0 from J, leaving 9 bases between them. This CDR3 spans 15 amino acids.

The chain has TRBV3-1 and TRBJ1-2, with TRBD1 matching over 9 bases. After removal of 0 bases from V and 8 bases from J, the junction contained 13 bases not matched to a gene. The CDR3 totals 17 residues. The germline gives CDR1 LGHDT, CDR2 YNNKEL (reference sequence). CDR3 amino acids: CASSQDGTGSYLGGYTF. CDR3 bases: TGTGCCAGCAGCCAAGACGGGACAGGGTCCTACCTAGGAGGCTACACCTTC.

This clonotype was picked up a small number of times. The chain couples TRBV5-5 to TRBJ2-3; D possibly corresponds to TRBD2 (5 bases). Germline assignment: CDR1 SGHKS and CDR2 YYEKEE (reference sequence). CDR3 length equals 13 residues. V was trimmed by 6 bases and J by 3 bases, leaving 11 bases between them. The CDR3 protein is CASTREGTDTQYF. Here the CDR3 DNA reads TGTGCCAGCACCCGAGAGGGAACAGATACGCAGTATTTT.

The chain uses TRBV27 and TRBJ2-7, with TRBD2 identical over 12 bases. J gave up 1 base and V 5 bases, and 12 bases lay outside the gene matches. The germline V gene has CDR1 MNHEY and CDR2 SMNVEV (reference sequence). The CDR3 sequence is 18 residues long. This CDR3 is CASSRRLAGEDRSYEQYF. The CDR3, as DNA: TGTGCCAGCAGTCGGAGACTAGCGGGAGAGGACAGGTCCTACGAGCAGTACTTC.

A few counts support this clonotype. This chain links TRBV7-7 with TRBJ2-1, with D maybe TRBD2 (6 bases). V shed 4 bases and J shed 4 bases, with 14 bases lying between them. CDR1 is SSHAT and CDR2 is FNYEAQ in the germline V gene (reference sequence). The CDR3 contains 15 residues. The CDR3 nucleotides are TGTGCCAGCAGCTCCGGTGTAGCGGTTTACAATGAGCAGTTCTTC. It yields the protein CASSSGVAVYNEQFF. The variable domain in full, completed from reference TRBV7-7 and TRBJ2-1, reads GAGVSQSPRYKVTKRGQDVTLRCDPISSHATLYWYQQALGQGPEFLTYFNYEAQPDKSGLPSDRFSAERPEGSISTLTIQRTEQRDSAMYRCASSSGVAVYNEQFFGPGTRLTVL.

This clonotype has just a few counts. The CDR3 DNA reads as TGTGCCAGCAGTCGAAGGACAGAGAATTCACCCCTCCACTTT. This gives the protein CASSRRTENSPLHF. The chain couples TRBV27 to TRBJ1-6; D possibly corresponds to TRBD1 (6 bases). In germline, CDR1 is MNHEY, CDR2 SMNVEV (reference sequence). The CDR3 has 14 residues. Trimming left V 5 bases short and J 7 bases short, with 12 bases between.

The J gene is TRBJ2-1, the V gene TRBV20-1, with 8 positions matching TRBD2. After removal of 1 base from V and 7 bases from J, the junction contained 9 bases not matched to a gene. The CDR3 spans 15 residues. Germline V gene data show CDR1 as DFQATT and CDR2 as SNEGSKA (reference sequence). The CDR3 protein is CSARGGGGRRNEQFF. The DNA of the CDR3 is TGCAGTGCTAGAGGCGGGGGCGGGAGGAGGAATGAGCAGTTCTTC.

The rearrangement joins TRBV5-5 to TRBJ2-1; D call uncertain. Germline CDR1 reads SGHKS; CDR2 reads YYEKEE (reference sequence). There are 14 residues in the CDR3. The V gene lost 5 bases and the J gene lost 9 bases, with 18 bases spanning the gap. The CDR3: CASRSDLGIGEQFF. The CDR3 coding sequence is TGTGCCAGCAGATCAGACCTGGGCATCGGTGAGCAGTTCTTC.

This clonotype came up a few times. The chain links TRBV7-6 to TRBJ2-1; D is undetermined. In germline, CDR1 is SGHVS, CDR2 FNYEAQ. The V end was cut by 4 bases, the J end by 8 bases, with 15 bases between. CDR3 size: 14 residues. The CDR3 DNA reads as TGTGCCAGCAGCTCCCCGTTAAGTGTGGATGAGCAGTTCTTC. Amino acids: CASSSPLSVDEQFF. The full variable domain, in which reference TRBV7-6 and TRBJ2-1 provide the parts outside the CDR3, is GAGVSQSPRYKVTKRGQDVALRCDPISGHVSLYWYRQALGQGPEFLTYFNYEAQQDKSGLPNDRFSAERPEGSISTLTIQRTEQRDSAMYRCASSSPLSVDEQFFGPGTRLTVL.

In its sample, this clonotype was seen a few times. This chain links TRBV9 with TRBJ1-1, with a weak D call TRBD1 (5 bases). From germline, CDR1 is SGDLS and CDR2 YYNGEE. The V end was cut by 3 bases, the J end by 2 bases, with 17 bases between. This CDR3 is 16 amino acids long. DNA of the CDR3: TGTGCCAGCAGCGCATCGGTCCGGACAACAAACACTGAAGCTTTCTTT. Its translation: CASSASVRTTNTEAFF.

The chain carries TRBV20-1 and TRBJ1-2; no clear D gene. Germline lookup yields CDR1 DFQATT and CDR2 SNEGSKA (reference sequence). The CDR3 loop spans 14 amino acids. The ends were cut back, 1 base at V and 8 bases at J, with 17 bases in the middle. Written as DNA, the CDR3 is TGCAGTGCTAGAGGGGCGCAGGCCATTCAAGGCTACACCTTC. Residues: CSARGAQAIQGYTF.

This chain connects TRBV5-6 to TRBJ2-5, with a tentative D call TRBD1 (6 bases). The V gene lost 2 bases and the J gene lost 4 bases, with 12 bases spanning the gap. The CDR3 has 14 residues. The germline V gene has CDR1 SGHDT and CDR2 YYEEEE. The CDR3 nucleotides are TGTGCCAGCAGCTTTTCGGCAGGGGCAGAGACCCAGTACTTC. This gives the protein CASSFSAGAETQYF.

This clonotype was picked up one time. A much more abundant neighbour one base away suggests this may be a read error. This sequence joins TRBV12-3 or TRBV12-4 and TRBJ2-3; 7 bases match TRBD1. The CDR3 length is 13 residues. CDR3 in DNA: TGTGCCAGCAGACGACAGGGTGCAGATGCGCAGTATTTT. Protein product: CASRRQGADAQYF.

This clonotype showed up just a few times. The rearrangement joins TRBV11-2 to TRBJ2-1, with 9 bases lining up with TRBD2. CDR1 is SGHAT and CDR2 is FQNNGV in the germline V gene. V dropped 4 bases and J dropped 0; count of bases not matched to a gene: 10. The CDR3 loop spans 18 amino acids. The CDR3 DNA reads TGTGCCAGCAGCTCACCCGGGCTAGCGGGGAGCTCCTACAATGAGCAGTTCTTC. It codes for CASSSPGLAGSSYNEQFF.

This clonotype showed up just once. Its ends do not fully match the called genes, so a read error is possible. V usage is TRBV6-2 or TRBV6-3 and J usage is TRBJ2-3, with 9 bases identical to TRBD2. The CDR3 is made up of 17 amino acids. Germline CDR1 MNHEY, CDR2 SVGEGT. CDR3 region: CAGSYSSLREGADTQYF. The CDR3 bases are TGTGCCGGCAGTTACTCGAGTCTGCGGGAGGGCGCAGATACGCAGTATTTT.

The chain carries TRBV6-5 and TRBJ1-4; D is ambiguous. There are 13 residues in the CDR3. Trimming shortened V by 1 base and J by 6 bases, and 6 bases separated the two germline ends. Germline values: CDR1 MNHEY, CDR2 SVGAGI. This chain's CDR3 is CASSYWRDEKLFF. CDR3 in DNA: TGTGCCAGCAGTTACTGGCGGGATGAAAAACTGTTTTTT.